This is a list of T cell receptor beta chains from one sample in a study of T cells in Graves' hyperthyroidism and ophthalmopathy. In TCRdb, the multiplex PCR reads were re-called with MiXCR into one record per CDR3 protein. The sample lists about 600,000 distinct CDR3 sequences; approximately 15% were seen once. Material for sequencing was blood. The receptors shown here come from a woman aged 40 to 50 with Graves' ophthalmopathy. CDR3s include the opening cysteine and the closing phenylalanine or tryptophan. The D gene is left open where the match is weak. Not every row has a clone size; where given, it reads once, few, many or a size class.

V,D,size,J,CDR3,DNA
TRBV6-5,TRBD1,-,TRBJ2-7,CASSYSGQGNDEQYF,TGTGCCAGCAGTTACTCGGGACAGGGCAACGACGAGCAGTACTTC
TRBV18,-,few,TRBJ1-1,CASSRPASEEAFF,TGTGCCAGCTCACGACCGGCGTCGGAGGAAGCTTTCTTT
TRBV28,TRBD1,once,TRBJ2-2,CASSLSLGQGSNTGELFF,TGTGCCAGCAGTTTAAGCCTTGGACAGGGGAGTAACACCGGGGAGCTGTTTTTT
TRBV11-2,TRBD1,many,TRBJ1-5,CASSQGAGDQPQHF,TGTGCCAGCAGCCAGGGGGCAGGAGATCAGCCCCAGCATTTT
TRBV4-1,-,few,TRBJ2-1,CASSQTLLGAANNEQFF,TGCGCCAGCAGTCAAACCCTCCTAGGAGCCGCTAACAATGAGCAGTTCTTC
TRBV19,TRBD2,few,TRBJ2-1,CASSEPSGGNNEQFF,TGTGCCAGTAGCGAACCTAGCGGGGGCAACAATGAGCAGTTCTTC
TRBV29-1,TRBD1,-,TRBJ1-2,CSVSTGEDYGYTF,TGCAGCGTCTCCACAGGGGAAGACTATGGCTACACCTTC
TRBV28,-,many,TRBJ1-2,CASLEGPYGYTF,TGTGCCAGCTTGGAAGGACCCTATGGCTACACCTTC
TRBV20-1,TRBD1,-,TRBJ2-1,CSARDRGHFGEQFF,TGCAGTGCTAGAGATAGGGGGCACTTTGGCGAGCAGTTCTTC
TRBV30,-,few,TRBJ1-6,CAFQETYNSPLHF,TGTGCCTTCCAGGAGACCTATAATTCACCCCTCCACTTT
TRBV5-1,TRBD1,few,TRBJ2-6,CASSLATGDSAAFGANVLTF,TGCGCCAGCAGCTTGGCCACAGGGGACAGTGCGGCGTTCGGGGCCAACGTCCTGACTTTC
TRBV7-2,-,few,TRBJ1-5,CASSLGSPYNQPQHF,TGTGCCAGCAGCTTAGGCTCTCCTTACAATCAGCCCCAGCATTTT
TRBV6-1,TRBD2,few,TRBJ2-5,CASAGTRGWAVETQYF,TGTGCCAGTGCCGGGACTAGAGGGTGGGCTGTGGAGACCCAGTACTTC
TRBV30,TRBD1,many,TRBJ2-7,CAWSAGGYEQYF,TGTGCCTGGAGTGCAGGGGGTTACGAGCAGTACTTC
TRBV7-8,TRBD1,-,TRBJ2-2,CASSEDRVNTGELFF,TGTGCCAGCAGCGAAGACAGGGTAAACACCGGGGAGCTGTTTTTT
TRBV29-1,TRBD2,-,TRBJ2-3,CSGKSGMADTQYF,TGCAGCGGAAAGAGCGGGATGGCAGATACGCAGTATTTT
TRBV5-5,-,-,TRBJ2-5,CASSLDRRQTKETQYF,TGTGCCAGCAGCTTGGACCGTAGACAGACCAAGGAGACCCAGTACTTC
TRBV12-5,-,many,TRBJ2-1,CASGLDLGREQFF,TGTGCTAGTGGTTTAGACCTGGGCCGTGAGCAGTTCTTC
TRBV12-3/TRBV12-4,TRBD2,many,TRBJ2-1,CASSTSGGAGNEQFF,TGTGCCAGCAGTACTAGCGGGGGGGCAGGGAATGAGCAGTTCTTC
TRBV12-3/TRBV12-4,-,few,TRBJ1-5,CASTPRADISNQPQHF,TGTGCCAGCACCCCCAGGGCGGACATTAGCAATCAGCCCCAGCATTTT
TRBV20-1,-,many,TRBJ1-1,CSAPLGSVNTEAFF,TGCAGTGCCCCGTTGGGTTCGGTTAACACTGAAGCTTTCTTT
TRBV14,-,-,TRBJ2-2,CASSPPGLGHTGELFF,TGTGCCAGCAGCCCCCCAGGTCTGGGGCACACCGGGGAGCTGTTTTTT
TRBV20-1,-,many,TRBJ2-5,CSARIYGQETQYF,TGCAGTGCTAGAATATACGGCCAAGAGACCCAGTACTTC
TRBV18,-,many,TRBJ2-7,CASSPGGGNYEQYF,TGTGCCAGCTCACCAGGGGGAGGAAACTACGAGCAGTACTTC
TRBV2,-,many,TRBJ1-2,CASSEDQKPRYGYTF,TGTGCCAGCAGTGAGGATCAGAAGCCTCGATATGGCTACACCTTC
TRBV27,-,many,TRBJ1-6,CASSLDTGSINSPLHF,TGTGCCAGCAGTTTAGACACCGGATCCATTAATTCACCCCTCCACTTT
TRBV29-1,-,few,TRBJ1-1,CSAGFLDTPGTEAFF,TGCAGCGCTGGTTTTTTGGACACTCCCGGCACTGAAGCTTTCTTT
TRBV7-6,-,-,TRBJ1-4,CASSASGGRRMNEKLFF,TGTGCCAGCAGCGCCTCCGGGGGGCGGCGGATGAATGAAAAACTGTTTTTT
TRBV11-2,-,many,TRBJ1-5,CASSLQVDQPQHF,TGTGCCAGCAGCTTACAGGTAGATCAGCCCCAGCATTTT
TRBV20-1,-,many,TRBJ2-1,CSAGTFVAGYNEQFF,TGCAGTGCAGGGACTTTTGTTGCGGGCTACAATGAGCAGTTCTTC
TRBV20-1,TRBD1,-,TRBJ2-5,CSAFTGGEGETQYF,TGCAGTGCTTTTACAGGGGGAGAGGGAGAGACCCAGTACTTC
TRBV2,TRBD1,many,TRBJ2-5,CASSTGGWGQETQYF,TGTGCCAGCAGTACAGGGGGCTGGGGTCAAGAGACCCAGTACTTC
TRBV6-1,TRBD2,once,TRBJ2-5,CASSERVAGRETQYF,TGTGCCAGCAGTGAACGGGTAGCGGGCAGGGAGACCCAGTACTTC
TRBV6-1,TRBD2,many,TRBJ2-1,CASRPLTSGRNEQFF,TGTGCCAGCAGACCTTTGACTAGCGGGAGAAATGAGCAGTTCTTC
TRBV3-1,-,many,TRBJ1-2,CASSPPTSTDTYGYTF,TGTGCCAGCAGCCCCCCAACCTCGACGGATACCTATGGCTACACCTTC